These T cell receptor beta chains were read from a single sample in a study of control samples from healthy donors and cancer patients. The assay was immunoSEQ multiplex PCR, and TCRdb's table has in-frame clones only and misses some. This sample carries about 250,000 clones, roughly 82% of them seen once, and the ten largest clones take 13%. Sequenced sample: PBMCs. The receptors originated from a woman in her sixties or seventies with lung cancer. The CDR3 runs from the conserved cysteine through the conserved F or W. D genes are given only for firm matches. Clone size is stated in some rows and not others, as once, few, many or a class when expanded.

j_gene,abundance,d_gene,v_gene,CDR3nt,CDR3aa
TRBJ1-3,.,.,TRBV6-5,TGTGCCAGCACTACGCCTGGAAACACCATATATTTT,CASTTPGNTIYF
TRBJ2-1,few,TRBD2,TRBV4-1,TGCGCCAGCAGCCTCGGACTAGCGGGAGTAGGAGGTGAGCAGTTCTTC,CASSLGLAGVGGEQFF
TRBJ2-1,.,TRBD1,TRBV9,TGTGCCAGCAGCGGACTGGACAGGATTCCCTACAATGAGCAGTTCTTC,CASSGLDRIPYNEQFF
TRBJ1-6,.,.,TRBV19,TGTGCCAGTAGTGGGGGCTTCCAGGATTCACCCCTCCACTTT,CASSGGFQDSPLHF
TRBJ1-2,.,.,TRBV25-1,TGTGCCAGCAGCCTCGGTCGTGGCTACACCTTC,CASSLGRGYTF
TRBJ2-1,.,.,TRBV7-3,TGTGCCAGCAGCCCGGAGGGTGGGACAGCCCATGAGCAGTTCTTC,CASSPEGGTAHEQFF
TRBJ2-7,.,.,TRBV18,TGTGCCAGCTCACCCGACCGGAGCTCCTACGAGCAGTACTTC,CASSPDRSSYEQYF
TRBJ2-7,.,.,TRBV5-1,TGCGCCAGCAGCAATTTCTACGAGCAGTACTTC,CASSNFYEQYF
TRBJ1-2,.,.,TRBV5-1,TGCGCCAGCAGCTCTACTGTGGATGGCTACACCTTC,CASSSTVDGYTF
TRBJ1-5,few,TRBD1,TRBV4-1,TGCGCCAGCAGCCAAGAAGGAGGACAGGGCTCGTTCTGGCCCCAGCATTTT,CASSQEGGQGSFWPQHF
TRBJ1-4,.,TRBD1,TRBV19,TGTGCCAGTAGTATTCAGTCAGGGGGCGGTGAAAAACTGTTTTTT,CASSIQSGGGEKLFF
TRBJ2-1,few,TRBD2,TRBV5-1,TGCGCCAGGAACCGGACTAGCGGCTACAATGAGCAGTTCTTC,CARNRTSGYNEQFF
TRBJ1-2,.,TRBD1,TRBV5-6,TGTGCCAGCAGCTTGGTAGGGGGCCATGGCTACACCTTC,CASSLVGGHGYTF
TRBJ2-7,.,.,TRBV11-3,TGTGCCAGCAGCTTATCTCCGGGTCCCTACGAGCAGTACTTC,CASSLSPGPYEQYF
TRBJ2-3,.,TRBD2,TRBV5-1,TGCGCCAGCAGCTTTAGCGGGAGGGTTACAGATACGCAGTATTTT,CASSFSGRVTDTQYF
TRBJ1-4,.,.,TRBV28,TGTGCCAGCAGTCCGTCAGGGTCCCAATTGGAAAAACTGTTTTTT,CASSPSGSQLEKLFF
TRBJ1-1,.,.,TRBV6-6,TGTGCCAGCAGTTCCCCACAATACATGAACACTGAAGCTTTCTTT,CASSSPQYMNTEAFF
TRBJ2-6,.,.,TRBV5-1,TGCGCCAGCAGCTTGGACGGAAGCTCTGGGGCCAACGTCCTGACTTTC,CASSLDGSSGANVLTF
TRBJ2-1,once,TRBD1,TRBV5-1,TGCGCCAGCAGCTTGAACAGGGGAAATGAGCAGTTCTTC,CASSLNRGNEQFF
TRBJ1-1,.,.,TRBV5-6,TGTGCCAGCAGCTTGGCCAGGGACGGAGCTTTCTTT,CASSLARDGAFF
TRBJ2-1,.,.,TRBV5-1,TGCGCCAGCAGCTATGGGGCAGGGCGGTCCTCTGAGCAGTTCTTC,CASSYGAGRSSEQFF
TRBJ2-3,.,.,TRBV27,TGTGCCAGCAGCCTCGACGCGGTTGGAGTCACAGATACGCAGTATTTT,CASSLDAVGVTDTQYF
TRBJ1-1,.,.,TRBV5-6,TGTGCCAGCAGCTTGCGGGGGTTGGGGATCACTGAAGCTTTCTTT,CASSLRGLGITEAFF
TRBJ1-6,.,.,TRBV6-5,TGTGCCAGCAGGGTGGGCCGCTCGGATTCACCCCTCCACTTT,CASRVGRSDSPLHF
TRBJ2-1,.,.,TRBV10-3,TGTGCCATCAGTGATCGACAGCGGAGCTCCTACAATGAGCAGTTCTTC,CAISDRQRSSYNEQFF
TRBJ2-3,.,.,TRBV19,TGTGCCAGTAGTACAGGCCCACTAGCCACAGATACGCAGTATTTT,CASSTGPLATDTQYF
TRBJ2-5,.,.,TRBV11-2,TGTGCCAGCAGCTTAGGACTTGGGCTTGAGACCCAGTACTTC,CASSLGLGLETQYF
TRBJ2-5,once,TRBD2,TRBV9,TGTGCCAGCAGCGTCTCTAGCGGGGTAGAGACCCAGTACTTC,CASSVSSGVETQYF
TRBJ2-3,.,.,TRBV7-8,TGTGCCAGCAGCTTAGGAGCAGGTGCAGATACGCAGTATTTT,CASSLGAGADTQYF
TRBJ2-7,.,.,TRBV27,TGTGCCAGCAGTTTATCCAGACGGGGGGCGGAATTACGGTACTTC,CASSLSRRGAELRYF
TRBJ1-1,.,TRBD1,TRBV28,TGTGCCAGCAGTTTTGCGGGACAGGGGCGTAGTGAAGCTTTCTTT,CASSFAGQGRSEAFF
TRBJ2-7,.,TRBD1,TRBV11-2,TGTGCCAGCAGCTTAAGGGGACAGGGCTTAAACGAGCAGTACTTC,CASSLRGQGLNEQYF
TRBJ2-7,.,TRBD2,TRBV9,TGTGCCAGCAGTCCTGGACTTAGCGGGGGCAATAGCAAGCAGTACTTC,CASSPGLSGGNSKQYF
TRBJ2-3,.,TRBD2,TRBV5-1,TGCGCCAGCAGCTCCCGCCCCCCGGGACTAGGAGATACGCAGTATTTT,CASSSRPPGLGDTQYF
TRBJ1-1,.,.,TRBV5-1,TGCGCCAGCAGCTTCCCAGGGGACACTGAAGCTTTCTTT,CASSFPGDTEAFF
TRBJ2-7,.,TRBD2,TRBV5-6,TGTGCCAGCAGTTTGGCGTCTAGCGGGAGTCTAGGCGAGCAGTACTTC,CASSLASSGSLGEQYF
TRBJ2-3,.,TRBD2,TRBV29-1,TGCAGCGTTGTCCCGGGGGGGGCAGATACGCAGTATTTT,CSVVPGGADTQYF
TRBJ2-5,few,TRBD1,TRBV5-1,TGCGCCAGCAGCTTACCCCTTCCCGCAGGGGGCCCAGAGACCCAGTACTTC,CASSLPLPAGGPETQYF
TRBJ2-2,few,.,TRBV5-1,TGCGCCAGCAGCTTTTCCACCCTGGGCGCCGGGGAGCTGTTTTTT,CASSFSTLGAGELFF
TRBJ1-5,.,TRBD1,TRBV28,TGTGCCAGCAGTTTCCAGGGGGACAACAATCAGCCCCAGCATTTT,CASSFQGDNNQPQHF
TRBJ2-1,once,.,TRBV6-1,TGTGCCAGCAGTGAAATAGGGGCAGGGCGAAAGTTCTTC,CASSEIGAGRKFF
TRBJ1-5,few,.,TRBV9,TGTGCCAGCAGCGTAGAGGCAGGGAGCAATCAGCCCCAGCATTTT,CASSVEAGSNQPQHF
TRBJ2-1,.,.,TRBV5-4,TGTGCCAGCAGCCGGGACTCACCTGGGACCTACAATGAGCAGTTCTTC,CASSRDSPGTYNEQFF
TRBJ1-6,.,.,TRBV5-1,TGCGCCAGCAGCGTAACCAGGGTAGAGAATTCACCCCTCCACTTT,CASSVTRVENSPLHF
TRBJ2-2,.,TRBD1,TRBV5-5,TGTGCCAGCAGCATAGGGGGCGCGGGTGTGGCCGGGGAGCTGTTTTTT,CASSIGGAGVAGELFF
TRBJ1-2,.,.,TRBV15,TGTGCCACCAGCAGAGGGGGACTAAACCCGGGCTACACCTTC,CATSRGGLNPGYTF
TRBJ2-3,.,.,TRBV19,TGTGCCAGTGCGGATTCCTCGGATACGCAGTATTTT,CASADSSDTQYF
TRBJ2-4,once,.,TRBV15,TGTGCCACCAGCAGAAATGGGGGAGGCATTCAGTACTTC,CATSRNGGGIQYF
TRBJ1-3,few,.,TRBV2,TGTGCCAGCCTGCCAAGGCGGTCCTCTGGAAACACCATATATTTT,CASLPRRSSGNTIYF
TRBJ1-2,.,.,TRBV11-2,TGTGCCAGCAGCTTGGGTATGAACTATGGCTACACCTTC,CASSLGMNYGYTF
TRBJ1-1,few,.,TRBV27,TGTGCCAGCAAAGAGACAGGCCGGAACACTGAAGCTTTCTTT,CASKETGRNTEAFF
TRBJ1-2,.,.,TRBV6-1,TGTGCCAGCAGTGAACAGGACTATGGCTACACCTTC,CASSEQDYGYTF
TRBJ2-5,.,.,TRBV30,TGTGCCTGGAGTGTATCCCGGGAGACCCAGTACTTC,CAWSVSRETQYF
TRBJ2-1,.,.,TRBV6-2/TRBV6-3,TGTGCCAGCAGTTACTCCAGGGGTTCGGTTAGGAATGAGCAGTTCTTC,CASSYSRGSVRNEQFF